Detailed here is one T cell receptor (beta chain). Its antigen has not been determined. The input lacks base qualities; no much larger clone sits a single base away. This specimen belongs to a study of response to subunit inactivated influenza vaccine (dated by TCRdb to 2017 to 2018). Regarding the study in general: The study used deep quantitative T cell receptor repertoire profiling to track responses to a trivalent subunit inactivated influenza vaccine. Findings and caveats that apply to the study as a whole: The authors suggested that each seasonal influenza vaccination may recruit only a limited number of new T cells.

V is clipped by 1 base and J by 3 bases, and the sequence between their germline boundaries is 11 bases long. The germline V gene (reference sequence) supplies CDR1 SGHKS and CDR2 YYEKEE. From the cysteine through the phenylalanine, the CDR3 covers 14 amino acids. The DNA shown is the 42-base CDR3, in frame from base 1. Library construction relied on RT-PCR. Reads for this sample came from an Illumina HiSeq 2500. TCRdb reworked the public reads: Q25 trimming with fastp, MiXCR clone assembly, productive beta chains retained. Identical CDR3 proteins give one entry, which carries the most common genes and DNA. The sample records about 780,000 distinct CDR3 sequences, around 20% of which are singletons. The ten largest clones represent roughly 10% of the sample.

Recombination linked TRBV5-5 to TRBJ2-7, with no D gene named confidently. The origin of this receptor is a man aged 45 to 65 who received an inactivated influenza vaccine. Donor details come from another sample of the same person, matched by shared clones. Specimen: PBMCs from blood, collected roughly 5 days after vaccination. The CDR3 corresponds to CASSLQHSRYEQYF. The nucleotide sequence reads as follows: TGTGCCAGCAGCTTGCAACACAGCCGCTACGAGCAGTACTTC.